The clone carrying this T cell receptor beta chain has a single count. Participants spanned ages about 18 to 90 years and resided in about 24 US areas. Two negative PCRs, clearance, or symptom resolution were required of recovered Cohort 3 donors. This entry comes from a study of blood T cell repertoires in COVID-19. After removal of 3 bases from V and 2 bases from J, the junction contained 2 bases not matched to a gene. The CDR3 runs to 13 residues. The germline CDR1 and CDR2 sequences are GTSNPN and SVGIG (reference sequence). Authors' processing steps: Reference gene primer amplification in the assay estimated nucleated cell counts. Method: immunoSEQ multiplex PCR; TCRdb's copy keeps in-frame clones and lacks some. V and J calls and clone size are given by that table; D and trimming were obtained from the DNA. The table includes 150,000 to 200,000 clones, over 75% detected once.

This TCR was sampled from a man aged 35 to 55 who had recovered from COVID-19. The rearrangement joins TRBV30 to TRBJ1-2; 8 nucleotides agree with TRBD1. Sequenced material: PBMCs or T cells enriched from blood (not recorded which). The chain's CDR3 is CAWRRQGNYGYTF. As DNA, the CDR3 is TGTGCCTGGAGACGACAGGGGAACTATGGCTACACCTTC. Supplemented by reference TRBV30 and TRBJ1-2, the full variable domain reads SQTIHQWPATLVQPVGSPLSLECTVEGTSNPNLYWYRQAAGRGLQLLFYSVGIGQISSEVPQNLSASRPQDRQFILSSKKLLLSDSGFYLCAWRRQGNYGYTFGSGTRLTVV.